The 29 T cell receptor beta chains listed next were all sequenced from one sample in a study of T cell changes during pregnancy in multiple sclerosis. Measured with immunoSEQ multiplex PCR; TCRdb has only the in-frame clones, and not every one. The top ten clones hold approximately 1.5% of a sample with 50,000 to 70,000 clones, 91% of them seen once. The specimen comprised peripheral blood, sampled after pregnancy. Receptor source: a female donor in good health, enrolled as a control in a pregnancy study.

The chain couples TRBV19 to TRBJ2-5; tentatively, D is TRBD2 (5 bases). V lost 5 bases and J 4 bases, leaving 26 bases between the germline ends. This CDR3 contains 18 residues. Germline CDR1 LNHDA, CDR2 SQIVND (reference sequence). The CDR3 DNA sequence: TGTGCCAGTAGTCCCACGGGGTTGGAAAGGGCCCCCCGAGAGACCCAGTACTTC. Encoded protein: CASSPTGLERAPRETQYF.

The rearrangement links TRBV7-2 to TRBJ1-4, with 10 positions matching TRBD1. Germline V gene sequence: CDR1 SGHTA, CDR2 FQGNSA. After removal of 5 bases from V and 8 bases from J, the junction contained 2 bases not matched to a gene. The CDR3 contains 13 residues. The CDR3 DNA follows: TGTGCCAGCAGCCCGGGACAGGGGGAAAAACTGTTTTTT. It encodes CASSPGQGEKLFF.

The CDR3 coding sequence is TGTGCCAGCAGCCCAGTTCCCCGGGGGAGCTCCTACGAGCAGTACTTC. Its translation: CASSPVPRGSSYEQYF. The V call is TRBV11-3, the J call TRBJ2-7, with TRBD2 as a possible D gene (6 bases). V lost 5 bases and J lost 0, with 17 bases in between. The germline V gene encodes CDR1 SGHNT and CDR2 YENEEA. This CDR3 is 16 amino acids long.

V and J are TRBV30 and TRBJ1-6, with D possibly being TRBD1 (5 bases). The CDR3 consists of 14 residues. CDR1 and CDR2 from the germline V gene are GTSNPN and SVGIG (reference sequence). Trimming stripped 8 bases from V and 7 bases from J, with 18 bases between. The CDR3: CAHSTRVGNSPLHF. CDR3 DNA: TGTGCCCACAGCACCAGGGTCGGAAATTCACCCCTCCACTTT.

This clone was observed a single time. The chain is built from TRBV6-5 and TRBJ2-3, with 12 bases fitting TRBD2. Germline lookup yields CDR1 MNHEY and CDR2 SVGAGI. Unmatched junction bases numbered 0, after V lost 1 base and J lost 1 base. The CDR3 loop spans 16 amino acids. The CDR3: CASSYWTSGGTDTQYF. CDR3 DNA: TGTGCCAGCAGTTACTGGACTAGCGGGGGCACAGATACGCAGTATTTT.

This clone appeared once. The rearrangement joins TRBV5-6 to TRBJ1-5; D not certain. Germline V gives CDR1 SGHDT, CDR2 YYEEEE. Trimming took off 0 bases at V and 5 bases at J, with 9 bases between the two ends. This CDR3 contains 14 residues. This chain's CDR3 is CASSLGVSHQPQHF. The CDR3 DNA sequence: TGTGCCAGCAGCTTGGGAGTTTCGCATCAGCCCCAGCATTTT.

The genes are TRBV5-5 and TRBJ1-1; D may be TRBD1 (6 bases). This CDR3 has 12 amino acids. Trimming cost V 3 bases and J 10 bases, with 13 bases left between them. The germline V gene has CDR1 SGHKS and CDR2 YYEKEE (reference sequence). DNA for the CDR3: TGTGCCAGCAGCTCGTTACAGGGTGTAGCTTTCTTT. As protein: CASSSLQGVAFF.

The CDR3 protein is CASSFMTGPYF. In DNA, the CDR3 is TGTGCCAGCAGCTTTATGACAGGGCCGTACTTC. This rearrangement joins TRBV5-8 to TRBJ2-7, with 7 positions matching TRBD1. V shed 2 bases and J 12 bases; nucleotides not matched to a gene: 5. The V gene's germline CDR1 is SGHTS and CDR2 YDEGEE. The CDR3 totals 11 residues.

The J gene is TRBJ1-5, the V gene TRBV7-8; maybe TRBD1 (5 bases). Looked up from germline, CDR1 is SGHVS and CDR2 is FQNEAQ. V lost 5 bases to trimming and J lost 4 bases, with 12 bases between them. CDR3 length: 14 residues. The CDR3 loop is CASSGSGGNQPQHF. As DNA, the CDR3 is TGTGCCAGCAGCGGGTCGGGGGGGAATCAGCCCCAGCATTTT.

The chain joins TRBV5-1 to TRBJ1-3; D remains ambiguous. The CDR3 contains 17 residues. Germline values: CDR1 SGHRS, CDR2 YFSETQ. V was clipped by 0 bases and J by 2 bases, with 15 bases between them. The CDR3 bases are TGCGCCAGCAGCTTGGCCTCATCAACAGAAGCTGGAAACACCATATATTTT. It codes for CASSLASSTEAGNTIYF.

With respect to this clone: No DNA is shown, since the ends of the CDR3 on it are uncertain; the CDR3 is the one TCRdb lists. This sequence joins TRBV6-5 and TRBJ2-7; the table names TRBD1, a call not compared with the DNA. From its first to its last residue, the CDR3 has 15 amino acids. Germline V CDR1 and CDR2: MNHEY, SVGAGI. CDR3 amino acids: CASILGQGSTYEQYF.

The CDR3 sequence: CASETGGYEQYF. The CDR3 DNA is TGTGCCAGCGAGACAGGGGGCTACGAGCAGTACTTC. This chain links TRBV5-5 with TRBJ2-7; TRBD1 aligns across 9 bases. The V gene's germline CDR1 is SGHKS and CDR2 YYEKEE (reference sequence). V was pared by 7 bases and J by 3 bases, with 2 bases of the junction left unmatched. The CDR3 length is 12 residues.

The gene calls are TRBV7-2 and TRBJ2-7; 10 bases fit TRBD1. The CDR3 has 15 residues. Per germline, CDR1 SGHTA and CDR2 FQGNSA. With 5 bases clipped from V and 5 bases from J, the junction kept 9 bases outside the gene matches. The CDR3 is CASSPSGTGVNEQYF. CDR3 sequence (DNA): TGTGCCAGCAGCCCATCCGGGACAGGGGTCAACGAGCAGTACTTC.

The chain couples TRBV19 to TRBJ1-5; TRBD1 is a possible D gene (5 bases). The length of the CDR3 is 16 residues. V lost 7 bases to trimming and J lost 2 bases, with 18 bases between them. From germline, CDR1 is LNHDA and CDR2 SQIVND (reference sequence). In DNA, the CDR3 is TGTGCCAGTACCCTAGCGGGGGAACAGGGCAATCAGCCCCAGCATTTT. This encodes CASTLAGEQGNQPQHF. The variable domain in full, with the rest retrieved from reference TRBV19 and TRBJ1-5, is DGGITQSPKYLFRKEGQNVTLSCEQNLNHDAMYWYRQDPGQGLRLIYYSQIVNDFQKGDIAEGYSVSREKKESFPLTVTSAQKNPTAFYLCASTLAGEQGNQPQHFGDGTRLSIL.

The J gene is TRBJ1-2, the V gene TRBV7-6; D uncertain. The CDR3 contains 14 residues. The germline CDR1 and CDR2 sequences are SGHVS and FNYEAQ. Trimming took off 4 bases at V and 9 bases at J, with 18 bases between the two ends. The CDR3 protein is CASSSWTADGSYTF. The CDR3 DNA is TGTGCCAGCAGCTCGTGGACTGCCGACGGGAGCTACACCTTC.

This clone was observed a handful of times. The chain links TRBV5-4 to TRBJ1-2, with 7 bases lining up with TRBD1. Germline-derived CDR1 and CDR2 are SGHNT and YYREEE (reference sequence). This CDR3 has 14 amino acids. After removal of 4 bases from V and 5 bases from J, the junction contained 8 bases not matched to a gene. CDR3 in amino acids: CASSPGTVGYGYTF. DNA for the CDR3: TGTGCCAGCAGCCCCGGGACAGTCGGATATGGCTACACCTTC.

V and J are TRBV18 and TRBJ2-5, with D unresolved. Germline V gene sequence: CDR1 KGHSH, CDR2 LQKENI. CDR3 length equals 11 residues. The V and J ends lost 6 bases and 5 bases respectively, with 7 bases between them. As DNA, the CDR3 is TGTGCCAGCTCCCCCTCCGAGACCCAGTACTTC. As protein: CASSPSETQYF.

This chain joins TRBV7-2 and TRBJ2-5; 14 nucleotides match TRBD2. The germline V gene has CDR1 SGHTA and CDR2 FQGNSA. V lost 5 bases to trimming and J lost 5 bases; unmatched junction nucleotides: 7. The CDR3 contains 16 residues. CDR3 bases: TGTGCCAGCAGCCGCGGTGGGACTAGCGGGGGTGAGACCCAGTACTTC. Its protein product is CASSRGGTSGGETQYF.

The CDR3 loop is CASSLQGTAPLHF. Here the CDR3 DNA reads TGTGCCAGCAGCTTACAGGGAACTGCACCCCTCCACTTT. V and J are TRBV7-3 and TRBJ1-6; possibly TRBD1 for D (5 bases). The CDR3 extends over 13 amino acids. V lost 2 bases to trimming and J lost 11 bases, with 10 bases between them. CDR1 is SGHTA and CDR2 is FQGTGA in the germline V gene.

V and J are TRBV29-1 and TRBJ2-7, with 8 nucleotides matching TRBD1. This CDR3 is 14 amino acids long. V shed 4 bases, J shed 0 bases, and the junction held 5 bases outside the gene matches. Germline CDR1 is SQVTM and CDR2 is ANQGSEA. The CDR3 sequence: CSVASTGASYEQYF. DNA for the CDR3: TGCAGCGTTGCTTCGACAGGGGCCTCCTACGAGCAGTACTTC.

The genes are TRBV2 and TRBJ2-1; TRBD2 matches at 8 bases. V lost 8 bases to trimming and J lost 9 bases; unmatched junction nucleotides: 15. This CDR3 is 15 amino acids long. Germline CDR1 is SNHLY and CDR2 is FYNNEI. CDR3 amino acids: CASPGEKRGIGEQFF. The CDR3 DNA sequence: TGTGCCAGCCCCGGGGAGAAGCGGGGGATCGGTGAGCAGTTCTTC.

CDR3 amino acids: CAWNQGKDQPQHF. Written as DNA, the CDR3 is TGTGCCTGGAACCAGGGAAAGGATCAGCCCCAGCATTTT. The chain recombines TRBV30 with TRBJ1-5, with D perhaps matching TRBD1 (5 bases). CDR1 and CDR2 (germline): GTSNPN, SVGIG (reference sequence). V lost 4 bases, J lost 5 bases, and 12 bases lay in between. The CDR3 extends over 13 amino acids.

The genes are TRBV11-2 and TRBJ2-7, with D perhaps matching TRBD1 (6 bases). The germline gives CDR1 SGHAT, CDR2 FQNNGV. CDR3 length: 15 residues. Between the trimmed V and J ends, which lost 5 bases and 8 bases, there was a span of 22 bases. CDR3 protein: CASSPIMGYRDQQYF. The CDR3 DNA sequence: TGTGCCAGCAGCCCCATTATGGGTTACAGGGACCAGCAGTACTTC.

This chain uses TRBV11-2 with TRBJ2-1; 13 nucleotides match TRBD2. The V segment lost 4 bases and the J segment 7 bases; nucleotides outside the gene matches: 10. Germline CDR1 and CDR2: SGHAT and FQNNGV. CDR3 size: 17 residues. The CDR3 sequence: CASSSPTSGGAGNEQFF. DNA for the CDR3: TGTGCCAGCAGCTCCCCAACTAGCGGGGGGGCTGGTAATGAGCAGTTCTTC.

The chain has TRBV11-1 and TRBJ1-5; D unresolved. Germline values: CDR1 SGHAT, CDR2 FQDESV (reference sequence). The CDR3 is 13 residues long. V lost 1 base, J lost 5 bases, and 6 bases lay in between. This chain's CDR3 is CASSLDRYQPQHF. The CDR3 coding sequence is TGTGCCAGCAGCTTAGACAGATATCAGCCCCAGCATTTT.

The CDR3 loop reads CASSYSGTTGANVLTF. The CDR3 nucleotides read TGTGCCAGCAGTTACTCCGGGACAACTGGGGCCAACGTCCTGACTTTC. V and J are TRBV6-5 and TRBJ2-6; maybe TRBD1 (6 bases). V was cut by 0 bases and J by 2 bases, with 8 bases left in between. Germline loops: CDR1 MNHEY, CDR2 SVGAGI. CDR3 length: 16 amino acids.

Points on this clone: The junction departs from the called germline gene at one end, perhaps through a read error. This chain joins TRBV6-5 and TRBJ1-1; 11 positions match TRBD1. The CDR3 spans 14 residues. CDR1 and CDR2 from the germline V gene are MNHEY and SVGAGI. Here the CDR3 reads CASSRDRGNSEAFF. The CDR3, as DNA: TGTGCCAGCAGCCGGGACAGGGGGAACTCTGAAGCTTTCTTT.

The gene calls are TRBV2 and TRBJ1-2; 8 bases are a match to TRBD1. CDR1 and CDR2 from the germline V gene are SNHLY and FYNNEI. The CDR3 consists of 14 residues. V shed 5 bases, J shed 7 bases, and the junction held 9 bases outside the gene matches. This CDR3 is CASSNEVTGGGYTF. The DNA of the CDR3 is TGTGCCAGCAGTAATGAAGTTACAGGGGGTGGCTACACCTTC. Supplemented by reference TRBV2 and TRBJ1-2, the full variable domain reads EPEVTQTPSHQVTQMGQEVILRCVPISNHLYFYWYRQILGQKVEFLVSFYNNEISEKSEIFDDQFSVERPDGSNFTLKIRSTKLEDSAMYFCASSNEVTGGGYTFGSGTRLTVV.

The chain combines TRBV7-9 with TRBJ1-5; D is ambiguous. There are 13 residues in the CDR3. The V and J ends lost 6 bases and 2 bases respectively, with 8 bases between them. Germline lookup yields CDR1 SEHNR and CDR2 FQNEAQ (reference sequence). This CDR3 is CASSSQGNQPQHF. As DNA, the CDR3 is TGTGCCAGCAGTTCCCAGGGCAATCAGCCCCAGCATTTT.